One sample yielded the 2 T cell receptor beta chains listed below, sequenced in a study of PD-L1 blockade in urothelial cancer. TCRdb keeps only in-frame clones here, not all; method: immunoSEQ multiplex PCR. Altogether tens of thousands of clones are present, 87% being singletons, with the ten largest covering approximately 14%. Noted time point: pretreatment peripheral blood. The sequences come from PBMCs, collected around atezolizumab (anti-PD-L1) treatment. These receptors were taken from a woman aged 60-75 years with urothelial cancer.

The rearrangement links TRBV7-9 to TRBJ1-2, with 8 bases fitting TRBD1. Germline values: CDR1 SEHNR, CDR2 FQNEAQ (reference sequence). With V trimmed by 5 bases and J by 4 bases, 6 bases remained unmatched. The CDR3 runs 14 residues. CDR3 nucleotide sequence: TGTGCCAGCAGCCCCGGACAGGGAGTCTATGGCTACACCTTC. Translation gives CASSPGQGVYGYTF. The complete variable domain, with remaining parts taken from reference TRBV7-9 and TRBJ1-2, reads DTGVSQNPRHKITKRGQNVTFRCDPISEHNRLYWYRQTLGQGPEFLTYFQNEAQLEKSRLLSDRFSAERPKGSFSTLEIQRTEQGDSAMYLCASSPGQGVYGYTFGSGTRLTVV.

V and J are TRBV7-8 and TRBJ1-1; D is unclear. Per the germline V gene, CDR1 is SGHVS and CDR2 is FQNEAQ. The V end lost 1 base, the J end lost 1 base, and 7 bases lay between the germline ends. The CDR3 spans 14 residues. CDR3 bases: TGTGCCAGCAGCTTAGAGTGGAGGAACACTGAAGCTTTCTTT. This sequence encodes CASSLEWRNTEAFF.